This T cell receptor beta chain was retrieved from a study of follicular helper T cells after annual influenza vaccination. Findings of the study overall: Most later recoveries of Day 7 ICOS+CD38+ clones were ICOS-CD38- cTfh.

This table comes from immunoSEQ multiplex PCR, and its TCRdb copy is limited to in-frame clones, with some not included. The sample holds about 5,200 clones, over 85% seen once. V was shortened by 8 bases and J by 0 bases, with 10 bases between the two germline ends. The germline gives CDR1 MDHEN, CDR2 SYDVKM. This CDR3 has 13 amino acids. This clone was seen a single time. Its antigen is unidentified. Time point given: 2013-2014 season, 7 days after vaccination. The V call is TRBV28, the J call TRBJ1-1; no definite D call. The source material was CXCR5+ CD38- circulating T follicular helper cells from blood, sampled 7 days after influenza vaccination. Subset noted: circulating Tfh, non-naive CD4+CXCR5+PD-1+ (ICOS+CD38+ or ICOS-CD38-). The sequence was obtained from an adult who received the influenza vaccine. Here the CDR3 DNA reads TGTGCCAGCCTCACCGAGATGAACACTGAAGCTTTCTTT. The encoded protein is CASLTEMNTEAFF.